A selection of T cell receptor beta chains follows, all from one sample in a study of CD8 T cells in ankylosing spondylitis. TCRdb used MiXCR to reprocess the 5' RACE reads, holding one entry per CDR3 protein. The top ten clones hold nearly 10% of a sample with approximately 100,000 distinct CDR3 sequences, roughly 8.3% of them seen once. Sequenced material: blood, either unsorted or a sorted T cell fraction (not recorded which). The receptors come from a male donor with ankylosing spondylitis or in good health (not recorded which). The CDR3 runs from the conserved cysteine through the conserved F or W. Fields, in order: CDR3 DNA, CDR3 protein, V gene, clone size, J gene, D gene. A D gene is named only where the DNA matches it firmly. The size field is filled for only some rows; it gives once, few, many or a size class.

CDR3nt: TGCGCCAGCAGCTTGGGGAGGTCGGGGGAGCTGTTTTTT
CDR3aa: CASSLGRSGELFF
v_gene: TRBV5-1
abundance: many
j_gene: TRBJ2-2
d_gene: .

CDR3nt: TGCGCCAGCAGCCATGAGAGCGGGAGTCGGTTCTTC
CDR3aa: CASSHESGSRFF
v_gene: TRBV5-1
abundance: many
j_gene: TRBJ2-1
d_gene: TRBD2

CDR3nt: TGTGCCAGCAGCTTAGGACAGGGATGGAAAGAGACCCAGTACTTC
CDR3aa: CASSLGQGWKETQYF
v_gene: TRBV7-8
abundance: many
j_gene: TRBJ2-5
d_gene: TRBD1

CDR3nt: TGCAGTGGGGCGGGAGCCTCCTACAATGAGCAGTTCTTC
CDR3aa: CSGAGASYNEQFF
v_gene: TRBV20-1
abundance: .
j_gene: TRBJ2-1
d_gene: TRBD2

CDR3nt: TGTGCCAGCTCACCTTTTCTGGACAGAGACGAGCAGTACTTC
CDR3aa: CASSPFLDRDEQYF
v_gene: TRBV18
abundance: many
j_gene: TRBJ2-7
d_gene: .

CDR3nt: TGCGCCAGCAGCTCGTGGGGTAGCGCCCAAGAGACCCAGTACTTC
CDR3aa: CASSSWGSAQETQYF
v_gene: TRBV4-1
abundance: few
j_gene: TRBJ2-5
d_gene: .

CDR3nt: TGTGCCAGCAGCTTAGGAGCGGGGCCTTCCTACGAGCAGTACTTC
CDR3aa: CASSLGAGPSYEQYF
v_gene: TRBV7-9
abundance: few
j_gene: TRBJ2-7
d_gene: TRBD2

CDR3nt: TGCAGTGCAAAACTTGGACAGGGAGGCGAGACCCAGTACTTC
CDR3aa: CSAKLGQGGETQYF
v_gene: TRBV20-1
abundance: many
j_gene: TRBJ2-5
d_gene: TRBD1

CDR3nt: TGTGCCAGCAGCCAAGTATACGAGCAGTACTTC
CDR3aa: CASSQVYEQYF
v_gene: TRBV14
abundance: many
j_gene: TRBJ2-7
d_gene: .

CDR3nt: TGTGCCATCAGGGGTGGTTCGGACGAGCAGTACTTC
CDR3aa: CAIRGGSDEQYF
v_gene: TRBV10-3
abundance: many
j_gene: TRBJ2-7
d_gene: .